These 18 T cell receptor beta chains were all obtained from the same sample, sequenced in a study of T cell responses to AZD1222 COVID-19 vaccine (dated by TCRdb to about 2021). Receptor amplification or capture employed the immunoSEQ multiplex PCR assay. The source is immuneACCESS, and TCRdb retained only in-frame sequences with V and J called. Part of the clones is not carried over; for the studies checked, unresolved V genes explain less than half of this, and the remainder is unexplained. The sample has roughly 110,000 clones on record, roughly 89% of them singletons. The ten largest clones take up approximately 12% of the sample. Per the publication, the time point label means: baseline before first vaccination. This sample comprised peripheral blood, obtained on day 0 of AZD1222 vaccination. The source is an adult in good health.

As DNA, the CDR3 is TGTGCCAGCAGTTTTACGATCGTCACTGAAGCTTTCTTT. Translated, it gives CASSFTIVTEAFF. The genes are TRBV6-5 and TRBJ1-1; D gene unclear. V was shortened by 4 bases and J by 4 bases, with 10 bases between the two germline ends. Germline CDR1 and CDR2: MNHEY and SVGAGI. The CDR3 has 13 residues.

The chain is built from TRBV5-6 and TRBJ2-2; the D call may be TRBD1 or TRBD2 (5 bases each). Germline CDR1 SGHDT, CDR2 YYEEEE. This CDR3 comprises 15 residues. V lost 0 bases and J 1 base, leaving 7 bases between the germline ends. The CDR3 spells CASSLVGGNTGELFF. The CDR3 nucleotides read TGTGCCAGCAGCTTGGTTGGGGGGAACACCGGGGAGCTGTTTTTT.

The chain combines TRBV12-5 with TRBJ2-2, with a tentative D call TRBD2 (5 bases). Germline lookup yields CDR1 LGHNT and CDR2 FRNRAP. The CDR3 has 14 residues. V was trimmed by 5 bases and J by 5 bases, leaving 12 bases between them. CDR3 bases: TGTGCTAGTGGTCTACAATCGGGGACCGGGGAGCTGTTTTTT. It yields the protein CASGLQSGTGELFF.

This clone was picked up one time. The chain joins TRBV28 to TRBJ1-3; D not certain. CDR1 and CDR2 from the germline V gene are MDHEN and SYDVKM. This CDR3 is built from 16 residues. V shed 7 bases and J shed 4 bases, with 20 bases lying between them. The CDR3 here is CASTPRVPRSGNTIYF. For the CDR3, the DNA is TGTGCCAGCACCCCCCGGGTCCCTCGGAGCGGAAACACCATATATTTT.

The genes are TRBV11-2 and TRBJ2-5, with 9 nucleotides matching TRBD1. The germline V gene has CDR1 SGHAT and CDR2 FQNNGV. The ends lost 5 bases at V and 4 bases at J; junction bases unmatched: 11. This CDR3 is 16 amino acids long. The CDR3 region is CASSTFIQGARETQYF. CDR3 sequence (DNA): TGTGCCAGCAGCACCTTTATACAGGGGGCCAGAGAGACCCAGTACTTC.

This clone was seen only a few times. The rearrangement uses TRBV7-2 and TRBJ1-2; the D gene is possibly TRBD1 (6 bases). V lost 1 base to trimming and J lost 7 bases, with 7 bases between them. Germline assignment: CDR1 SGHTA and CDR2 FQGNSA. The CDR3 loop spans 12 amino acids. The CDR3 region is CASSLGGGGYTF. For the CDR3, the DNA is TGTGCCAGCAGCTTAGGAGGGGGTGGCTACACCTTC.

This chain uses TRBV15 with TRBJ2-1, with 7 nucleotides matching TRBD1. The CDR3 covers 14 residues. CDR1 is LNHNV, CDR2 YYDKDF, per germline (reference sequence). The trim removed 5 bases at V and 4 bases at J, leaving 5 bases unmatched. The CDR3 loop is CATSSGQDYNEQFF. CDR3 coding DNA: TGTGCCACCAGCTCTGGACAGGATTACAATGAGCAGTTCTTC. The variable domain in full, with the rest retrieved from reference TRBV15 and TRBJ2-1, is DAMVIQNPRYQVTQFGKPVTLSCSQTLNHNVMYWYQQKSSQAPKLLFHYYDKDFNNEADTPDNFQSRRPNTSFCFLDIRSPGLGDTAMYLCATSSGQDYNEQFFGPGTRLTVL.

This clone has only a few counts. This chain uses TRBV6-6 with TRBJ2-7; no clear D. Germline V gives CDR1 MNHNY, CDR2 SVGAGI (reference sequence). V was clipped by 6 bases and J by 3 bases, with 6 bases between them. This CDR3 region has 11 residues. CDR3 nucleotides: TGTGCCAGCAGCCACCACTACGAGCAGTACTTC. Its translation is CASSHHYEQYF.

This chain connects TRBV11-2 to TRBJ2-7, with 13 nucleotides matching TRBD2. The germline CDR1 and CDR2 sequences are SGHAT and FQNNGV. The CDR3 is 18 amino acids. The ends lost 1 base at V and 3 bases at J; junction bases unmatched: 9. CDR3 protein: CASSLGVGTSGNYYEQYF. The CDR3 DNA sequence: TGTGCCAGCAGCTTAGGGGTAGGGACTAGCGGGAATTACTACGAGCAGTACTTC.

This clone was seen only once. The chain carries TRBV7-6 and TRBJ2-2, with TRBD1 matching 10 bases. Per germline, CDR1 SGHVS and CDR2 FNYEAQ. CDR3 length equals 15 residues. The V and J ends lost 5 bases and 5 bases, in that order; junction bases with no gene match: 5. As DNA, the CDR3 is TGTGCCAGCAGCCAAGACAGGGGGCGTACCGGGGAGCTGTTTTTT. Protein: CASSQDRGRTGELFF.

This chain joins TRBV28 and TRBJ1-2, with D hard to call. The CDR3 extends over 12 amino acids. Germline CDR1 is MDHEN and CDR2 is SYDVKM. Between the trimmed V and J ends, which lost 7 bases and 8 bases, there was a span of 14 bases. CDR3 sequence: CASKSGVAGYTF. DNA of the CDR3: TGTGCCAGCAAGAGCGGGGTAGCCGGCTACACCTTC.

The chain carries TRBV15 and TRBJ2-1; TRBD2 agrees at 10 bases. The germline gives CDR1 LNHNV, CDR2 YYDKDF (reference sequence). The CDR3 extends over 17 amino acids. The junction had 10 bases not matched to a gene; V was cut back by 4 bases and J by 4 bases. In DNA, the CDR3 is TGTGCCACCAGCAAATTTTTAGGACTAGCGGAGTACAATGAGCAGTTCTTC. Translation: CATSKFLGLAEYNEQFF. The complete variable domain, with remaining parts taken from reference TRBV15 and TRBJ2-1, reads DAMVIQNPRYQVTQFGKPVTLSCSQTLNHNVMYWYQQKSSQAPKLLFHYYDKDFNNEADTPDNFQSRRPNTSFCFLDIRSPGLGDTAMYLCATSKFLGLAEYNEQFFGPGTRLTVL.

V usage is TRBV2 and J usage is TRBJ2-5; 7 nucleotides match TRBD1. The CDR3 covers 13 residues. Germline V gives CDR1 SNHLY, CDR2 FYNNEI. The junction had 2 bases not matched to a gene; V was cut back by 2 bases and J by 5 bases. The CDR3 coding sequence is TGTGCCAGCAGTGAACAGGGGGTGGAGACCCAGTACTTC. This translates into CASSEQGVETQYF.

V gene TRBV2 combines with J gene TRBJ2-7, with D possibly called TRBD1 or TRBD2 (5 bases each). V lost 8 bases, J lost 0 bases, and 14 bases lay in between. The V gene's germline CDR1 is SNHLY and CDR2 FYNNEI. The CDR3 has 14 residues. The CDR3 here is CASGGLGYSYEQYF. CDR3 bases: TGTGCCAGCGGGGGTCTCGGATACTCCTACGAGCAGTACTTC.

CDR3 sequence (DNA): TGTGCCAGCAGTTTAATATCCAAATATGGCTACACCTTC. This gives the protein CASSLISKYGYTF. The J gene is TRBJ1-2, the V gene TRBV12-3 or TRBV12-4, with no clear D. The ends were cut back, 2 bases at V and 5 bases at J, with 9 bases in the middle. CDR3 size: 13 residues.

The chain recombines TRBV28 with TRBJ1-4, with 7 bases fitting TRBD1. The ends lost 2 bases at V and 9 bases at J; junction bases unmatched: 3. This CDR3 has 13 residues. Germline CDR1 is MDHEN and CDR2 is SYDVKM. The CDR3 DNA is TGTGCCAGCAGTTTACCAGGGGGGCAAAAACTGTTTTTT. Translation: CASSLPGGQKLFF.

This chain uses TRBV24-1 with TRBJ2-1; 15 bases map to TRBD2. The germline gives CDR1 KGHDR, CDR2 SFDVKD. The CDR3 runs 20 residues. V lost 5 bases and J lost 1; bases outside the gene matches: 11. The CDR3 is CATSGQGLAGGSASYNEQFF. For the CDR3, the DNA is TGTGCCACCAGTGGGCAGGGACTAGCGGGAGGTTCCGCGTCCTACAATGAGCAGTTCTTC.

This chain connects TRBV9 to TRBJ2-7; D perhaps matches TRBD1 (6 bases). This CDR3 comprises 13 residues. CDR1 is SGDLS, CDR2 YYNGEE, per germline. V was trimmed by 4 bases and J by 5 bases, leaving 13 bases between them. DNA of the CDR3: TGTGCCAGCAGCCCACAGGGTCTGAACGAGCAGTACTTC. Translated, it gives CASSPQGLNEQYF. Using reference TRBV9 and TRBJ2-7 for the parts outside the CDR3, the full variable domain is DSGVTQTPKHLITATGQRVTLRCSPRSGDLSVYWYQQSLDQGLQFLIQYYNGEERAKGNILERFSAQQFPDLHSELNLSSLELGDSALYFCASSPQGLNEQYFGPGTRLTVT.